This passage covers 15 T cell receptor beta chains from one sample sequenced in a study of untreated major depressive disorder. Study observations and caveats: Compared with controls, depressed patients showed more TRBV05-01 (Vbeta 5.1) usage in CD4+ T cells.

The antigens of these receptors remain unknown. TCRdb's copy holds only in-frame clones and misses some; the assay was immunoSEQ multiplex PCR. The top ten hold roughly 0.6% of the sample, which has about 20,000 clones, more than 90% seen once. The source material was CD4+ T cells from PBMCs. These receptors all stem from a woman aged 40 to 50 with major depressive disorder.

In this sample, this clone turned up once. V and J are TRBV2 and TRBJ1-5; 7 bases line up with TRBD1. CDR3 length: 15 amino acids. The germline CDR1 and CDR2 sequences are SNHLY and FYNNEI. Trimming removed 6 bases from V and 4 bases from J; junction bases left unmatched: 9. This CDR3 reads CASRMRQGTNQPQHF. The CDR3 nucleotides are TGTGCCAGCAGGATGAGACAGGGAACTAATCAGCCCCAGCATTTT.

The rearrangement joins TRBV29-1 to TRBJ1-5; D is undetermined. Germline CDR1 reads SQVTM; CDR2 reads ANQGSEA. There are 15 residues in the CDR3. Trimming took off 7 bases at V and 0 bases at J, with 16 bases between the two ends. The chain's CDR3 is CSASAGPGSNQPQHF. For the CDR3, the DNA is TGCAGCGCTTCCGCAGGCCCGGGTAGCAATCAGCCCCAGCATTTT.

The chain couples TRBV5-6 to TRBJ2-7; 7 bases match TRBD1. The germline V gene encodes CDR1 SGHDT and CDR2 YYEEEE. This CDR3 has 15 amino acids. The J segment lost 3 bases and the V segment lost 3 bases, leaving 9 bases of the junction unmatched. For the CDR3, the DNA is TGTGCCAGCAGCTCCCGGCCCGGGACAGACTACGAGCAGTACTTC. Translated, it gives CASSSRPGTDYEQYF.

This chain uses TRBV30 with TRBJ2-5; weak D call: TRBD1 (5 bases). V dropped 0 bases and J dropped 4 bases, with 9 bases sitting between them. CDR1 is GTSNPN, CDR2 SVGIG, per germline (reference sequence). The CDR3 length is 13 residues. The CDR3 region has the DNA TGTGCCTGGAGTGTCCGACAGATAGAGACCCAGTACTTC. Amino acid sequence: CAWSVRQIETQYF.

The chain joins TRBV11-3 to TRBJ1-1, with unresolved D. The CDR3 contains 13 residues. CDR1 is SGHNT, CDR2 YENEEA, per germline. The germline V and J ends were trimmed by 5 bases and 0 bases, with 7 bases remaining between them. The CDR3 nucleotides are TGTGCCAGCAGCACATTTATGAACACTGAAGCTTTCTTT. Protein sequence: CASSTFMNTEAFF.

This clone was counted a few times. The genes are TRBV4-1 and TRBJ1-1; no firm D call. Looked up from germline, CDR1 is MGHRA and CDR2 is YSYEKL. V lost 0 bases to trimming and J lost 4 bases, with 6 bases between them. This CDR3 contains 13 residues. DNA for the CDR3: TGCGCCAGCAGCCAAGATTGGCCCACTGAAGCTTTCTTT. Protein: CASSQDWPTEAFF.

The chain is built from TRBV5-1 and TRBJ1-2, with 10 positions matching TRBD1. CDR3 length: 14 amino acids. Looked up from germline, CDR1 is SGHRS and CDR2 is YFSETQ. Trimming at V came to 4 bases and at J to 7 bases, leaving 7 bases not matched to a gene. The CDR3 DNA is TGCGCCAGCAGCACCGGGACAGGGGATTTTGGCTACACCTTC. Translated, it gives CASSTGTGDFGYTF. Full variable domain (remainder filled in from reference TRBV5-1 and TRBJ1-2): KAGVTQTPRYLIKTRGQQVTLSCSPISGHRSVSWYQQTPGQGLQFLFEYFSETQRNKGNFPGRFSGRQFSNSRSEMNVSTLELGDSALYLCASSTGTGDFGYTFGSGTRLTVV.

This chain joins TRBV27 and TRBJ1-5, with D unresolved. The V end lost 1 base, the J end lost 3 bases, and 13 bases lay between the germline ends. The CDR3 covers 16 residues. Germline V CDR1 and CDR2: MNHEY, SMNVEV (reference sequence). The CDR3: CASSLLGSAPNQPQHF. CDR3 DNA: TGTGCCAGCAGTTTATTGGGGTCCGCGCCCAATCAGCCCCAGCATTTT.

The chain combines TRBV7-9 with TRBJ1-4; D possibly corresponds to TRBD1 (5 bases). CDR3 size: 14 residues. The V and J ends lost 5 bases and 7 bases respectively, with 14 bases between them. Germline CDR1 SEHNR, CDR2 FQNEAQ (reference sequence). The CDR3 protein is CASSQKGQTEKLFF. CDR3 in DNA: TGTGCCAGCAGCCAGAAGGGGCAAACTGAAAAACTGTTTTTT.

The CDR3 region has the DNA TGTGCCAGCAGCTTGACAGCTAACTATGGCTACACCTTC. This sequence encodes CASSLTANYGYTF. This chain connects TRBV5-6 to TRBJ1-2; no definite D call. Germline CDR1 SGHDT, CDR2 YYEEEE. V was trimmed by 1 base and J by 0 bases, leaving 4 bases between them. The CDR3 consists of 13 residues. Looking up the rest from reference TRBV5-6 and TRBJ1-2 gives the full variable domain: DAGVTQSPTHLIKTRGQQVTLRCSPKSGHDTVSWYQQALGQGPQFIFQYYEEEERQRGNFPDRFSGHQFPNYSSELNVNALLLGDSALYLCASSLTANYGYTFGSGTRLTVV.

The V call is TRBV4-2, the J call TRBJ1-1; D possibly corresponds to TRBD1 (6 bases). The ends were cut back, 0 bases at V and 2 bases at J, with 10 bases in the middle. This CDR3 has 15 residues. CDR1 and CDR2 from the germline V gene are LGHNA and YNFKEQ. CDR3 protein: CASSQEWDKNTEAFF. CDR3 DNA sequence: TGTGCCAGCAGCCAAGAGTGGGACAAAAACACTGAAGCTTTCTTT.

The chain is built from TRBV19 and TRBJ1-1; 10 bases line up with TRBD1. Losses at the gene ends were 3 bases for V and 2 bases for J; bases not matched to a gene: 6. CDR3 length equals 16 residues. Germline CDR1 LNHDA, CDR2 SQIVND (reference sequence). CDR3 protein: CASSMARTGGNTEAFF. The CDR3 nucleotides are TGTGCCAGTAGTATGGCCAGGACAGGGGGAAACACTGAAGCTTTCTTT.

The rearrangement uses TRBV11-2 and TRBJ1-1; TRBD1 is a possible D gene (5 bases). The V and J ends lost 5 bases and 6 bases respectively, with 10 bases between them. CDR3 length: 12 residues. Germline loops: CDR1 SGHAT, CDR2 FQNNGV. As DNA, the CDR3 is TGTGCCAGCAGCCCAGGGATCTCTGAAGCTTTCTTT. Protein: CASSPGISEAFF.

This clone appeared a single time. Here the CDR3 reads CASSPGQGAYNEQFF. The CDR3 nucleotides read TGTGCCAGCAGCCCGGGACAGGGGGCCTACAATGAGCAGTTCTTC. The genes are TRBV6-6 and TRBJ2-1; 11 nucleotides match TRBD1. The J segment lost 2 bases and the V segment lost 6 bases, leaving 3 bases of the junction unmatched. In germline, CDR1 is MNHNY, CDR2 SVGAGI (reference sequence). This CDR3 region has 15 residues.

The chain recombines TRBV11-3 with TRBJ1-2; D remains unclear. Between the trimmed V and J ends, which lost 0 bases and 2 bases, there was a span of 10 bases. The CDR3 is 15 amino acids. Germline V gives CDR1 SGHNT, CDR2 YENEEA. CDR3 amino acids: CASSLDLRDNYGYTF. Here the CDR3 DNA reads TGTGCCAGCAGCTTAGATCTTCGTGACAACTATGGCTACACCTTC.